Below are 27 T cell receptor beta chains sequenced from a single sample in a study of blood T cells in healthy people across ages (dated by TCRdb to the mid-2010s). Library preparation employed 5' RACE. TCRdb shows the sequencer as Illumina HiSeq 2500. A second PCR of about 7 to 12 cycles was performed with a sample-barcoded 5' primer and a J-beta primer mix. TCRdb's own reprocessing of the public reads used fastp at Q25 and MiXCR and kept productive beta chains. Entries that share a CDR3 protein sequence are merged under the most common genes and DNA. In this sample the table shows about 1,600,000 distinct CDR3 sequences, 42% of which occur a single time. The top ten constitute 7.9% of the sample. The source material was blood. Every receptor here comes from a woman aged 18-29 years in good health.

The chain carries TRBV12-3 or TRBV12-4 and TRBJ2-1; D possibly corresponds to TRBD2 (5 bases). Trimming took off 3 bases at V and 7 bases at J, with 13 bases between the two ends. This CDR3 comprises 14 residues. CDR3 sequence reads: CASSLQRQWNEQFF. The DNA for the CDR3 is TGTGCCAGCAGTTTGCAGCGGCAGTGGAATGAGCAGTTCTTC.

The chain is built from TRBV30 and TRBJ1-2; 7 bases map to TRBD1. CDR1 and CDR2 (germline): GTSNPN, SVGIG (reference sequence). The junction had 8 bases not matched to a gene; V was cut back by 3 bases and J by 1 base. The CDR3 runs to 15 residues. The CDR3 region has the DNA TGTGCCTGGAGAGACCGGGACAGACTTAACTATGGCTACACCTTC. Residues: CAWRDRDRLNYGYTF. The full variable domain, its missing parts supplied by reference TRBV30 and TRBJ1-2, is SQTIHQWPATLVQPVGSPLSLECTVEGTSNPNLYWYRQAAGRGLQLLFYSVGIGQISSEVPQNLSASRPQDRQFILSSKKLLLSDSGFYLCAWRDRDRLNYGYTFGSGTRLTVV.

The table lists this clonotype with a few counts. This chain links TRBV28 with TRBJ2-3; the D gene could be TRBD1 or TRBD2 (6 bases each). V dropped 6 bases and J dropped 6 bases, with 19 bases sitting between them. The CDR3 is 15 amino acids. Germline V gives CDR1 MDHEN, CDR2 SYDVKM. CDR3 nucleotide sequence: TGTGCCAGCAGCCCCGCCGGGGGCTCCGGCGATACGCAGTATTTT. Its translation is CASSPAGGSGDTQYF. The variable domain in full, with the rest retrieved from reference TRBV28 and TRBJ2-3, is DVKVTQSSRYLVKRTGEKVFLECVQDMDHENMFWYRQDPGLGLRLIYFSYDVKMKEKGDIPEGYSVSREKKERFSLILESASTNQTSMYLCASSPAGGSGDTQYFGPGTRLTVL.

In regard to this clonotype: An end of the junction differs from the germline gene, which may be a read error. The V and J genes are TRBV15 and TRBJ2-1; D may be TRBD2 (5 bases). Germline assignment: CDR1 LNHNV and CDR2 YYDKDF (reference sequence). CDR3 length equals 14 residues. CDR3 DNA: TGTGCCCCCAGCAGAGGACTGGAAATGAATGAGCAGTTCTTC. This sequence encodes CAPSRGLEMNEQFF.

The genes are TRBV4-1 and TRBJ2-6; 8 bases match TRBD1. This CDR3 has 18 amino acids. The germline gives CDR1 MGHRA, CDR2 YSYEKL. V lost 2 bases to trimming and J lost 0 bases; unmatched junction nucleotides: 6. CDR3 nucleotide sequence: TGCGCCAGCAGCCAAACAGGGGGGATTTCCTCTGGGGCCAACGTCCTGACTTTC. It encodes CASSQTGGISSGANVLTF.

This chain connects TRBV2 to TRBJ2-1, with 7 bases that match TRBD2. V shed 7 bases, J shed 2 bases, and the junction held 8 bases outside the gene matches. Germline V gives CDR1 SNHLY, CDR2 FYNNEI. This CDR3 comprises 15 residues. CDR3 residues: CASMLREYPYNEQFF. In DNA form, the CDR3 reads TGTGCCAGCATGTTGCGGGAGTACCCCTACAATGAGCAGTTCTTC.

The chain recombines TRBV18 with TRBJ1-4; D is uncertain. The CDR3 consists of 15 residues. Per germline, CDR1 KGHSH and CDR2 LQKENI. The V end lost 2 bases, the J end lost 0 bases, and 7 bases lay between the germline ends. The CDR3 DNA sequence: TGTGCCAGCTCACCAGTGGCGGCAACTAATGAAAAACTGTTTTTT. As protein: CASSPVAATNEKLFF.

J is TRBJ2-1 and V is TRBV28; no reliable D call. Germline V gene sequence: CDR1 MDHEN, CDR2 SYDVKM. The CDR3 has 13 amino acids. The V and J ends lost 6 bases and 9 bases respectively, with 15 bases between them. The CDR3 DNA sequence: TGTGCCAGCAGCCTCCCCCAAACGGGTGAGCAGTTCTTC. Translated: CASSLPQTGEQFF. The entire variable domain, with the rest obtained from reference TRBV28 and TRBJ2-1, is as follows: DVKVTQSSRYLVKRTGEKVFLECVQDMDHENMFWYRQDPGLGLRLIYFSYDVKMKEKGDIPEGYSVSREKKERFSLILESASTNQTSMYLCASSLPQTGEQFFGPGTRLTVL.

In this sample, this clonotype turned up a few times. The genes are TRBV20-1 and TRBJ2-7; 11 bases map to TRBD2. Germline CDR1 reads DFQATT; CDR2 reads SNEGSKA (reference sequence). V gave up 3 bases and J gave up 3 bases; unmatched junction bases: 7. CDR3 length equals 15 residues. CDR3: CSASPLLAGGYEQYF. In DNA, the CDR3 is TGCAGTGCTAGCCCCCTTCTAGCGGGAGGCTACGAGCAGTACTTC.

The chain combines TRBV27 with TRBJ2-3; possibly TRBD2 for D (6 bases). The CDR3 has 14 residues. V was shortened by 8 bases and J by 4 bases, with 16 bases between the two germline ends. Germline loops: CDR1 MNHEY, CDR2 SMNVEV (reference sequence). The CDR3 region has the DNA TGTGCCAGCCAGAGGGACTGGCGCCCAGATACGCAGTATTTT. Its translation: CASQRDWRPDTQYF.

This clonotype appeared many times. The rearrangement links TRBV20-1 to TRBJ2-3; TRBD2 matches at 12 bases. J gave up 0 bases and V 6 bases, and 16 bases lay outside the gene matches. The CDR3 contains 19 residues. Germline lookup yields CDR1 DFQATT and CDR2 SNEGSKA (reference sequence). CDR3 nucleotides: TGCAGTGCCCCCTTAAGGTCCGGACTAGCGGGAACTAGCACAGATACGCAGTATTTT. Translated: CSAPLRSGLAGTSTDTQYF.

The chain links TRBV21-1 to TRBJ2-6; the table names TRBD1, a call not compared with the DNA. TRBV21-1 is a known pseudogene. The CDR3 is 20 residues long. This CDR3 is CASSKAWGQGLGSGANVLTF. The CDR3 DNA follows: TGTGCCAGCAGCAAAGCATGGGGACAGGGATTGGGCTCTGGGGCCAACGTCCTGACTTTC.

The rearrangement uses TRBV5-1 and TRBJ2-5; 8 bases line up with TRBD1. Germline CDR1 reads SGHRS; CDR2 reads YFSETQ. Trimming cost V 7 bases and J 5 bases; bases outside gene matches: 10. This CDR3 region has 14 residues. CDR3 sequence reads: CASQDRAVGETQYF. CDR3 DNA: TGCGCCAGCCAGGACAGGGCGGTAGGGGAGACCCAGTACTTC.

This clonotype was picked up a small number of times. The chain joins TRBV12-3 or TRBV12-4 to TRBJ1-4; 7 bases are shared with TRBD1. V was pared by 4 bases and J by 7 bases, with 9 bases of the junction left unmatched. This CDR3 is 15 amino acids long. CDR3 protein: CASSSQGVRGEKLFF. CDR3 coding DNA: TGTGCCAGCAGTTCCCAGGGGGTCCGGGGTGAAAAACTGTTTTTT.

This chain uses TRBV3-1 with TRBJ2-5; tentatively, D is TRBD1 or TRBD2 (5 bases each). V was shortened by 4 bases and J by 3 bases, with 12 bases between the two germline ends. This CDR3 contains 14 residues. The germline V gene encodes CDR1 LGHDT and CDR2 YNNKEL (reference sequence). The chain's CDR3 is CASSLRGTEETQYF. For the CDR3, the DNA is TGTGCCAGCAGCCTCCGAGGGACCGAAGAGACCCAGTACTTC.

This rearrangement joins TRBV9 to TRBJ1-4; tentative D call: TRBD1 (6 bases). Trimming cost V 0 bases and J 5 bases, with 11 bases left between them. The CDR3 spans 15 residues. Germline V gene data show CDR1 as SGDLS and CDR2 as YYNGEE. CDR3 nucleotide sequence: TGTGCCAGCAGCGTAGGGGCAACAGGGAATGAAAAACTGTTTTTT. Its protein product is CASSVGATGNEKLFF.

This clonotype was picked up a small number of times. V is TRBV10-2 and J is TRBJ2-3; 9 bases are shared with TRBD2. This CDR3 is built from 16 residues. Per the germline V gene, CDR1 is WSHSY and CDR2 is SAAADI. The J segment lost 0 bases and the V segment lost 6 bases, leaving 7 bases of the junction unmatched. The CDR3 nucleotides read TGCGCCAGCAGACTGACTAGCGGTACTAGCACAGATACGCAGTATTTT. Its protein product is CASRLTSGTSTDTQYF.

The V and J genes are TRBV14 and TRBJ2-4; 8 bases agree with TRBD1. The J call may not be correct, given that the DNA end is closer to TRBJ2-7. The V gene's germline CDR1 is SGHDN and CDR2 FVKESK. The CDR3 extends over 13 amino acids. DNA of the CDR3: TGTGCCAGCAGCCGGACAGGGAGATACGAGCAGTACTTC. Its protein product is CASSRTGRYEQYF.

Many counts were recorded for this clonotype. The chain links TRBV29-1 to TRBJ2-4; weak D call: TRBD1 (6 bases). The germline CDR1 and CDR2 sequences are SQVTM and ANQGSEA. This CDR3 has 14 amino acids. V shed 5 bases and J shed 1 base, with 12 bases lying between them. The CDR3 sequence is CSVFNRDAKNIQYF. In DNA form, the CDR3 reads TGCAGCGTTTTCAACAGGGACGCCAAAAACATTCAGTACTTC.

The gene calls are TRBV4-1 and TRBJ2-4; TRBD2 matches 7 bases. This CDR3 comprises 15 residues. V gave up 3 bases and J gave up 5 bases; unmatched junction bases: 7. Germline CDR1 MGHRA, CDR2 YSYEKL. The CDR3 DNA follows: TGCGCCAGCAGCCACCTATCGGCGGGGGAAAACATTCAGTACTTC. Its translation: CASSHLSAGENIQYF.

V gene TRBV2 combines with J gene TRBJ1-1; no firm D call. CDR1 and CDR2 (germline): SNHLY, FYNNEI. V was clipped by 5 bases and J by 1 base, with 11 bases between them. The CDR3 totals 14 residues. The CDR3 sequence: CASSREAPNTEAFF. The CDR3 region has the DNA TGTGCCAGCAGTAGAGAGGCGCCGAACACTGAAGCTTTCTTT.

This clonotype was detected a few times. The rearrangement links TRBV6-2 or TRBV6-3 to TRBJ1-2; D is ambiguous. The CDR3 totals 13 residues. The germline V gene encodes CDR1 MNHEY and CDR2 SVGEGT. Trimming shortened V by 8 bases and J by 3 bases, and 13 bases separated the two germline ends. The CDR3 is CASRTDRDYGYTF. In DNA form, the CDR3 reads TGTGCCAGCCGTACCGACCGGGACTATGGCTACACCTTC.

The CDR3 sequence: CASSSLSPGQGRRTEAFF. The CDR3 DNA reads TGTGCCAGCTCCTCCCTTTCACCGGGACAGGGAAGGCGAACTGAAGCTTTCTTT. The V call is TRBV5-4, the J call TRBJ1-1; TRBD1 matches at 9 bases. V lost 7 bases and J lost 5; bases outside the gene matches: 21. This CDR3 has 18 residues. CDR1 and CDR2 from the germline V gene are SGHNT and YYREEE (reference sequence).

This clonotype was seen at least ten times. The chain carries TRBV4-1 and TRBJ2-5; TRBD2 matches at 8 bases. CDR1 is MGHRA and CDR2 is YSYEKL in the germline V gene. J lost 0 bases, V lost 4 bases, and 4 bases had no gene match. The CDR3 covers 15 residues. Written as DNA, the CDR3 is TGCGCCAGCAGCCTTAGCGGGGTATACCAAGAGACCCAGTACTTC. Translation: CASSLSGVYQETQYF.

This clonotype came up a few times. J is TRBJ1-2 and V is TRBV27; possible D gene TRBD1, 5 bases. Trimming stripped 1 base from V and 8 bases from J, with 11 bases between. CDR3 length: 13 residues. Germline V CDR1 and CDR2: MNHEY, SMNVEV (reference sequence). CDR3 sequence (DNA): TGTGCCAGCAGTTTATTTAGTGGGGACGGCTACACCTTC. Translated, it gives CASSLFSGDGYTF.

This clonotype was found once. The chain has TRBV7-2 and TRBJ1-5; maybe TRBD1 (6 bases). V lost 7 bases to trimming and J lost 7 bases, with 17 bases between them. Germline V CDR1 and CDR2: SGHTA, FQGNSA. The CDR3 is made up of 14 amino acids. The CDR3 DNA reads TGTGCCAGCAACTTCTTGGGGGCGAACCAGCCCCAGCATTTT. It codes for CASNFLGANQPQHF.

The chain is built from TRBV7-6 and TRBJ1-2; TRBD1 matches at 9 bases. The V segment lost 4 bases and the J segment 4 bases; nucleotides outside the gene matches: 7. This CDR3 comprises 15 residues. Germline V gene data show CDR1 as SGHVS and CDR2 as FNYEAQ. This chain's CDR3 is CASSWGQGATYGYTF. The DNA of the CDR3 is TGTGCCAGCAGCTGGGGACAGGGAGCGACCTATGGCTACACCTTC. The whole variable domain, remainder taken from reference TRBV7-6 and TRBJ1-2, is GAGVSQSPRYKVTKRGQDVALRCDPISGHVSLYWYRQALGQGPEFLTYFNYEAQQDKSGLPNDRFSAERPEGSISTLTIQRTEQRDSAMYRCASSWGQGATYGYTFGSGTRLTVV.